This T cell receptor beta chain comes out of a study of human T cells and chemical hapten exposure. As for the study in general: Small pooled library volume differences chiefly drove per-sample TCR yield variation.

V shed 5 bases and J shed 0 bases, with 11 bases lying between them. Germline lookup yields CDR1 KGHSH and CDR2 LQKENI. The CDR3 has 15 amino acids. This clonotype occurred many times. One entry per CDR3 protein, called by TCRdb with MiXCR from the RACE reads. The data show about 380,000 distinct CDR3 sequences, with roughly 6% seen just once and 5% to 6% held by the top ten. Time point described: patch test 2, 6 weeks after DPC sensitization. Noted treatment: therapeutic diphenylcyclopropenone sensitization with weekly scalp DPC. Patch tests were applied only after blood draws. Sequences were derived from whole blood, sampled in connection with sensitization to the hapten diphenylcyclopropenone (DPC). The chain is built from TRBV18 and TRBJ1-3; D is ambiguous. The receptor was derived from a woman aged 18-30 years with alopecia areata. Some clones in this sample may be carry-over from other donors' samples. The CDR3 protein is CASSTLGSSGNTIYF. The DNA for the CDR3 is TGTGCCAGCTCAACTCTCGGGAGCTCTGGAAACACCATATATTTT.